The source of this TCR beta chain is a study of regulatory T cells in long-lasting Graves disease. Findings of the study overall: New patients shared some 980 public clonotypes, and persistent patients shared more, with around 2,600.

Investigators prepared the TCR beta libraries by applying iRepertoire HTBI primers and Arm-PCR of CDR3 regions. Each CDR3 protein gets one entry after TCRdb re-called the multiplex PCR reads with MiXCR. The sample yields 250,000 to 400,000 distinct CDR3 sequences, 18% seen once. The count of this clonotype is one. Its target is not known. Being one base from a much bigger clone, this may be a read error. In germline, CDR1 is DFQATT, CDR2 SNEGSKA (reference sequence). The CDR3 is made up of 17 amino acids. The time point denotes: newly diagnosed GD, antithyroid drugs for less than 3 months. The authors made the TCR library using RNA they extracted from PBMCs.

Sequenced material: peripheral blood mononuclear cells (PBMCs), taken at new diagnosis, from a patient treated with antithyroid drugs. The chain employs TRBV20-1 and TRBJ1-3, with a tentative D call TRBD1 (6 bases). The sequence was collected from a female donor with Graves disease. The CDR3 DNA is TGCAGTACTAGAGATAGGGGGATTACGAAACTCGGAAACACCATATATTTT. Its translation: CSTRDRGITKLGNTIYF.